This T cell receptor beta chain was captured in a study of blood T cell repertoires in COVID-19 (dated by TCRdb to 2020 to 2022). For the study in its entirety: Samples covering the acute and convalescent phases of COVID-19 were provided by collaborators in the United States, Italy and Spain. The prospective study material was composed of cDNA or gDNA derived from T cells, B-cell-depleted T cells, or PBMCs. Deeply sampled blood TCRbeta repertoires from subjects exposed to, actively infected with, or recovered from COVID-19 were included in the dataset. The repertoires were released in a freely available public database meant as a resource for research on the immune response to SARS-CoV-2. Samples were obtained from the ongoing ImmuneRACE study (first 160 participants) and from over 1,000 subjects provided by 6 global collaborators. Sample metadata almost always included a de-identified subject ID, COVID-19 status, age in years and sex. Where available, HLA class I and class II types were obtained from metadata supplied by the sample provider rather than from assay-based typing. Study-level results and caveats: How much clinical and demographic metadata was included differed by source and by participant, and the metadata was provided uncurated.

A note on this clone: Its antigen is currently not known. One base away there is no much larger clone; base qualities are not given.

The immunoSEQ Assay, a bias-controlled multiplex PCR, was used to amplify TCRbeta CDR3 regions from genomic DNA. Under the source paper's analysis protocol: The number of nucleated cells in each sample was estimated from the amplification of reference gene primers within the assay. To quantify the absolute abundance of each unique TCRbeta CDR3 rearrangement, sequence reads were collapsed and filtered. For each sample, productive Simpson clonality was calculated as the square root of Simpson's diversity index over productive rearrangements. In TCRdb, the immuneACCESS table is reduced to in-frame sequences with V and J assigned. These tables do not hold every clone; where another copy was compared, an unresolved V gene accounts for under half, and the others remain unexplained. The V and J calls and clone size come from that table; D and trimming were worked out from the DNA. Counted in this sample were 300,000 to 400,000 clones; roughly 90% of them appeared once. The ten largest clones represent more than 0.85% of the sample.

The germline V gene encodes CDR1 SGHRS and CDR2 YFSETQ. The cysteine opens and the phenylalanine closes a CDR3 of 15 amino acids. The read is trimmed to its CDR3 DNA, 45 bases read in frame from base 1. V drops 0 bases and J drops 2 bases, leaving 12 bases in between. Participants in the prospective study were enrolled through a virtual design, were aged about 18 to 100 years, and lived in roughly 24 United States geographic areas. To assign participants to cohorts, the prospective study relied on clinical history that participants themselves reported in a screening survey and a study questionnaire. Each participant in the prospective study had whole blood, serum and a nasopharyngeal or oropharyngeal swab collected by mobile phlebotomists. Additional blood draws and questionnaires over a 2-month period could optionally be provided by prospective study participants. Prospective study blood samples were shipped either frozen or at room temperature before DNA extraction.

The chain employs TRBV5-1 and TRBJ2-7, with TRBD2 perhaps the D gene, on 6 matching bases. The sequence derives from a woman in her twenties or thirties with acute COVID-19. The material sequenced was PBMCs or T cells enriched from blood (not recorded which). CDR3 protein: CASSLATGVAYEQYF. The nucleotides read TGCGCCAGCAGCTTGGCCACGGGGGTGGCCTACGAGCAGTACTTC.